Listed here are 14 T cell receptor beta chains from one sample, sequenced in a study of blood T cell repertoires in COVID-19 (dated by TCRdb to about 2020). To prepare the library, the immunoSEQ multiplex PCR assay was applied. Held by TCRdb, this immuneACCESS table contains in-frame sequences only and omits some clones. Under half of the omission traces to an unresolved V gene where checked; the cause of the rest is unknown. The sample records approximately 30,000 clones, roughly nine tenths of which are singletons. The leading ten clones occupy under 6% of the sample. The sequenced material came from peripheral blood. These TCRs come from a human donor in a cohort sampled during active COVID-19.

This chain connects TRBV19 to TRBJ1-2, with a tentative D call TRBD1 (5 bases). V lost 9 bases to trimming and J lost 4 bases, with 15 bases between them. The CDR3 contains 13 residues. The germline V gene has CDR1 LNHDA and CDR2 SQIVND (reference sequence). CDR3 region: CASRVVGTYGYTF. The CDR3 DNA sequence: TGTGCCAGCAGGGTTGTCGGAACCTATGGCTACACCTTC.

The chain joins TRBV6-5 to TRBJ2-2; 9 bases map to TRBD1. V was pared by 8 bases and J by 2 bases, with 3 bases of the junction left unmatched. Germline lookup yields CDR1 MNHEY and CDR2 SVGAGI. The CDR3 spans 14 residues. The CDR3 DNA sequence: TGTGCCAGCGGGACAGGGATCAACACCGGGGAGCTGTTTTTT. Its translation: CASGTGINTGELFF.

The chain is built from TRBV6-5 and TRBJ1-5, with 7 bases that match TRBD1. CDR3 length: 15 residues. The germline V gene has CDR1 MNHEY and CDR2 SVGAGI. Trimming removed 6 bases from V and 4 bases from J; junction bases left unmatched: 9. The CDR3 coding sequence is TGTGCCAGCAGGGAGAGACAGGGCTTTAATCAGCCCCAGCATTTT. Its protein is CASRERQGFNQPQHF.

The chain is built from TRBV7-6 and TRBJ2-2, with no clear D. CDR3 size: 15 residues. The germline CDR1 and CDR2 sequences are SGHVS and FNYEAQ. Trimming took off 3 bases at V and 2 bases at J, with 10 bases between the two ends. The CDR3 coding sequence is TGTGCCAGCAGCTTGGGCAGCCTAAACACCGGGGAGCTGTTTTTT. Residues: CASSLGSLNTGELFF. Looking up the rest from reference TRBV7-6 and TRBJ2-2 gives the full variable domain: GAGVSQSPRYKVTKRGQDVALRCDPISGHVSLYWYRQALGQGPEFLTYFNYEAQQDKSGLPNDRFSAERPEGSISTLTIQRTEQRDSAMYRCASSLGSLNTGELFFGEGSRLTVL.

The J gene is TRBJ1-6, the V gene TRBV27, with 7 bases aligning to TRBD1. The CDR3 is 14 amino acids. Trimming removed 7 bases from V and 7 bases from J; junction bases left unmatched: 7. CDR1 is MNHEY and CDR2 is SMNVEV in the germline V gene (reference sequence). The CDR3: CASNDRVGNSPLHF. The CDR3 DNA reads TGTGCCAGCAACGACAGGGTGGGGAATTCACCCCTCCACTTT.

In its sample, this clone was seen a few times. The DNA for the CDR3 is TGTGCCAGCAGCTTTAACAGGGGCGCTTCTGGAAACACCATATATTTT. This codes for CASSFNRGASGNTIYF. The chain carries TRBV5-6 and TRBJ1-3; 7 nucleotides align to TRBD1. Germline V CDR1 and CDR2: SGHDT, YYEEEE. This CDR3 has 16 amino acids. Losses at the gene ends were 2 bases for V and 1 base for J; bases not matched to a gene: 6.

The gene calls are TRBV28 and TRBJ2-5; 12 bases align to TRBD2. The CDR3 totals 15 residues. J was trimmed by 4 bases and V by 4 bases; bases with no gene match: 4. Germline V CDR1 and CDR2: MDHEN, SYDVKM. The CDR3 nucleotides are TGTGCCAGCAGTTCGCAGACTAGCGGGGGAGAGACCCAGTACTTC. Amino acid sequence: CASSSQTSGGETQYF.

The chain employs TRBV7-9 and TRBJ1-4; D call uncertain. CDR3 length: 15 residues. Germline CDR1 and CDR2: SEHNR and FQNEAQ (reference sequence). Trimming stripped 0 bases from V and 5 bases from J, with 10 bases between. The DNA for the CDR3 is TGTGCCAGCAGCTTAGCGAAGGGCGGGAATGAAAAACTGTTTTTT. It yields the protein CASSLAKGGNEKLFF.

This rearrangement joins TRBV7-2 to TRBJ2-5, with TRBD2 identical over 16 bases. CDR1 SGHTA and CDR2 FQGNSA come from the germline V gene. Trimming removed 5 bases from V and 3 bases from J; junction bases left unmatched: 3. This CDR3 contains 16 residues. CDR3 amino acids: CASSRGTSGGEETQYF. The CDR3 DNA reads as TGTGCCAGCAGCCGCGGGACTAGCGGGGGGGAAGAGACCCAGTACTTC.

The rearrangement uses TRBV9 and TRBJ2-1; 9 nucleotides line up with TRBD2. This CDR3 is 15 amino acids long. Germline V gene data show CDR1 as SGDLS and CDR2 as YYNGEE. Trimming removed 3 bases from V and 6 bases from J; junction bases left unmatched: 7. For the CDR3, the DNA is TGTGCCAGCAGCGCCGGGACTAGCTCCACCAATGAGCAGTTCTTC. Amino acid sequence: CASSAGTSSTNEQFF.

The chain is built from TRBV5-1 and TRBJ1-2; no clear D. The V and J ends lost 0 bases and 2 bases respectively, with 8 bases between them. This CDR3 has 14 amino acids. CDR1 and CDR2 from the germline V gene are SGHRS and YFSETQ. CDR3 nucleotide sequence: TGCGCCAGCAGCTTGGCGCAGTTAAACTATGGCTACACCTTC. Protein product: CASSLAQLNYGYTF. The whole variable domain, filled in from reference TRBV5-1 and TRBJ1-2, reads KAGVTQTPRYLIKTRGQQVTLSCSPISGHRSVSWYQQTPGQGLQFLFEYFSETQRNKGNFPGRFSGRQFSNSRSEMNVSTLELGDSALYLCASSLAQLNYGYTFGSGTRLTVV.

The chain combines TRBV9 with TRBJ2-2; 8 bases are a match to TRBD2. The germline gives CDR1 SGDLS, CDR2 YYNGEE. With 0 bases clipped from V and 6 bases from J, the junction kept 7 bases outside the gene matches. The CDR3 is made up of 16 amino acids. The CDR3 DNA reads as TGTGCCAGCAGCGTAGGCCCGGGGGGGCCGCCCGGGGAGCTGTTTTTT. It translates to CASSVGPGGPPGELFF.

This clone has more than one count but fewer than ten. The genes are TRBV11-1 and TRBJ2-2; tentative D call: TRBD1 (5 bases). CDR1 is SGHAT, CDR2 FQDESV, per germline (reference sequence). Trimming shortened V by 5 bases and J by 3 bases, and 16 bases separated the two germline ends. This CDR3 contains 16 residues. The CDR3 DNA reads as TGTGCCAGCAGCCACCCGGCAGGGTGGGACACCGGGGAGCTGTTTTTT. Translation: CASSHPAGWDTGELFF.

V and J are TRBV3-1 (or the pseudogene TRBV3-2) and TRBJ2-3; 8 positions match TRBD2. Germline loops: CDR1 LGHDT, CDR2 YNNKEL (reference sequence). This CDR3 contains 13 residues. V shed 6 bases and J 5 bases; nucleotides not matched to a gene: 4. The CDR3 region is CASRNGGGDTQYF. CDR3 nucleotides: TGTGCCAGCAGGAACGGGGGGGGAGATACGCAGTATTTT.